There are a few counts of the clone carrying this TCR beta chain. The entry originates in a study of blood T cell repertoires in COVID-19. CDR1 and CDR2 from the germline V gene are SGHDT and YYEEEE. This CDR3 comprises 16 residues. Trimming cost V 4 bases and J 6 bases; bases outside gene matches: 10. Here immunoSEQ multiplex PCR was the method, and the copy in TCRdb shows in-frame clones only, minus some. In the table there are a few hundred thousand clones, less than 85% of which are singletons. The rearrangement links TRBV5-6 to TRBJ2-2; TRBD1 aligns across 9 bases. This TCR derives from a woman aged 18 to 35 with acute or convalescent COVID-19. Sequenced: peripheral blood. The CDR3 sequence: CASSPISTGGSGELFF. The CDR3, as DNA: TGTGCCAGCAGCCCTATTTCGACAGGGGGTTCCGGGGAGCTGTTTTTT.